A single sample gave rise to the 19 T cell receptor beta chains below, sequenced in a study of cytomegalovirus exposure and HLA in healthy donors. PCR amplification relied on 60 Vbeta primers (plus 13 Jbeta primers). Produced via immunoSEQ multiplex PCR; TCRdb's table is partial and in-frame only. Altogether 150,000 to 200,000 clones are present, 65% to 85% being singletons, with the ten largest covering approximately 7.1%. Sequenced sample: PBMCs. The receptors stem from a man between 35 and 55 years old in good health and CMV-seropositive.

Turning to this clone: Other DNA sequences within the sample encode an identical CDR3. The rearrangement joins TRBV27 to TRBJ2-1, with 8 bases identical to TRBD2. With V trimmed by 0 bases and J by 0 bases, 10 bases remained unmatched. The CDR3 covers 19 residues. The V gene's germline CDR1 is MNHEY and CDR2 SMNVEV (reference sequence). The CDR3 is CASSLSLAGGRSSYNEQFF. The CDR3 DNA is TGTGCCAGCAGTTTATCTCTGGCGGGGGGCCGGAGCTCCTACAATGAGCAGTTCTTC.

This sequence joins TRBV5-1 and TRBJ2-4, with no clear D. The CDR3 totals 16 residues. Germline assignment: CDR1 SGHRS and CDR2 YFSETQ. Trimming cost V 0 bases and J 2 bases, with 12 bases left between them. CDR3 residues: CASSLVLTGPKNIQYF. The CDR3 nucleotides are TGCGCCAGCAGCTTGGTTCTTACTGGTCCCAAAAACATTCAGTACTTC.

V is TRBV6-1 and J is TRBJ1-1; D is perhaps TRBD1 (6 bases). The germline CDR1 and CDR2 sequences are MNHNS and SASEGT. V dropped 5 bases and J dropped 5 bases, with 12 bases sitting between them. The CDR3 is 13 residues long. The CDR3 DNA sequence: TGTGCCAGCAGTCAACAGGGACGAACTGAAGCTTTCTTT. Its translation is CASSQQGRTEAFF.

The chain employs TRBV19 and TRBJ1-6, with a weak D call TRBD1 (5 bases). The CDR3 runs 15 residues. V gave up 5 bases and J gave up 5 bases, with 13 bases separating them. Germline loops: CDR1 LNHDA, CDR2 SQIVND (reference sequence). CDR3 sequence: CASSARLGDNSPLHF. For the CDR3, the DNA is TGTGCCAGTAGTGCCCGGTTAGGGGATAATTCACCCCTCCACTTT.

The rearrangement uses TRBV10-2 and TRBJ1-6; no reliable D call. Trimming shortened V by 4 bases and J by 6 bases, and 13 bases separated the two germline ends. The CDR3 is 15 residues long. Germline loops: CDR1 WSHSY, CDR2 SAAADI. The CDR3 nucleotides are TGCGCCAGCAGTGTAGCCGGAGGGAGTAATTCACCCCTCCACTTT. It yields the protein CASSVAGGSNSPLHF.

The chain links TRBV25-1 to TRBJ2-4; the D is unclear. Looked up from germline, CDR1 is MGHDK and CDR2 is SYGVNS. V shed 2 bases and J shed 0 bases, with 5 bases lying between them. There are 14 residues in the CDR3. CDR3 sequence reads: CASSEMAAKNIQYF. CDR3 nucleotides: TGTGCCAGCAGTGAAATGGCAGCCAAAAACATTCAGTACTTC.

This clone was observed a handful of times. This chain connects TRBV7-3 to TRBJ2-5, with TRBD1 matching 9 bases. There are 14 residues in the CDR3. Germline CDR1 reads SGHTA; CDR2 reads FQGTGA. The J segment lost 13 bases and the V segment lost 4 bases, leaving 13 bases of the junction unmatched. DNA of the CDR3: TGTGCCAGCAGCTCCCTCGGACAGGGGAGTTTTCGGTACTTC. Translation gives CASSSLGQGSFRYF.

This rearrangement joins TRBV7-9 to TRBJ1-1; D call uncertain. Between the trimmed V and J ends, which lost 8 bases and 1 base, there was a span of 8 bases. Looked up from germline, CDR1 is SEHNR and CDR2 is FQNEAQ (reference sequence). This CDR3 spans 12 amino acids. This CDR3 reads CASCRQNTEAFF. In nucleotides, the CDR3 is TGTGCCAGCTGCCGACAGAACACTGAAGCTTTCTTT.

This clone was counted once. The CDR3 nucleotides read TGCGCCAGCAGCCAAGAAGTGACATCCAACACCATATATTTT. This sequence encodes CASSQEVTSNTIYF. The rearrangement joins TRBV4-3 to TRBJ1-3, with D unclear. V lost 0 bases to trimming and J lost 7 bases, with 10 bases between them. The CDR3 covers 14 residues. In germline, CDR1 is LGHNA, CDR2 YSLEER.

The chain has TRBV5-6 and TRBJ1-4; 10 positions match TRBD1. The CDR3 covers 16 residues. The V and J ends lost 3 bases and 7 bases, in that order; junction bases with no gene match: 9. Per the germline V gene, CDR1 is SGHDT and CDR2 is YYEEEE. Here the CDR3 reads CASSSGTGAQPEKLFF. In DNA, the CDR3 is TGTGCCAGCAGCTCCGGGACAGGGGCCCAGCCTGAAAAACTGTTTTTT. The full variable domain, with the rest looked up from reference TRBV5-6 and TRBJ1-4, is DAGVTQSPTHLIKTRGQQVTLRCSPKSGHDTVSWYQQALGQGPQFIFQYYEEEERQRGNFPDRFSGHQFPNYSSELNVNALLLGDSALYLCASSSGTGAQPEKLFFGSGTQLSVL.

CDR3 DNA sequence: TGTGCCAGCAGCTTGGGGTCCGGGACTAGCGGGGGAGCCTACGAGCAGTACTTC. This translates into CASSLGSGTSGGAYEQYF. The chain links TRBV7-6 to TRBJ2-7; 14 bases map to TRBD2. V trimming: 3 bases; J trimming: 2 bases; junction bases outside the gene matches: 9. The germline gives CDR1 SGHVS, CDR2 FNYEAQ. CDR3 length: 18 amino acids.

J is TRBJ1-3 and V is TRBV10-3; 7 nucleotides line up with TRBD1. V shed 10 bases, J shed 3 bases, and the junction held 3 bases outside the gene matches. The CDR3 length is 12 residues. CDR1 and CDR2 (germline): ENHRY, SYGVKD. CDR3 loop: CATGDSGNTIYF. The CDR3 DNA follows: TGTGCCACCGGGGACAGTGGAAACACCATATATTTT.

The chain is built from TRBV13 and TRBJ2-1; 11 bases are a match to TRBD1. CDR1 and CDR2 from the germline V gene are PRHDT and FYEKMQ (reference sequence). Trimming at V came to 2 bases and at J to 12 bases, leaving 9 bases not matched to a gene. This CDR3 comprises 15 residues. The DNA for the CDR3 is TGTGCCAGCAGCTTACGGGGACAGGGGGAAATCGTGCAGTTCTTC. As protein: CASSLRGQGEIVQFF.

The J gene is TRBJ1-4, the V gene TRBV7-2, with a tentative D call TRBD1 (5 bases). Germline CDR1 SGHTA, CDR2 FQGNSA. This CDR3 region has 13 residues. V shed 5 bases and J shed 7 bases, with 11 bases lying between them. In DNA, the CDR3 is TGTGCCAGCAGCCGGGGGGTGCGTGAAAAACTGTTTTTT. Translation: CASSRGVREKLFF.

V usage is TRBV7-8 and J usage is TRBJ2-5; 7 bases match TRBD1. The DNA end lines up better with TRBJ2-7; the J call may be wrong. This CDR3 has 15 residues. The germline V gene has CDR1 SGHVS and CDR2 FQNEAQ. CDR3 loop: CASSWQVSGGAEQYF. In nucleotides, the CDR3 is TGTGCCAGCAGCTGGCAGGTTTCAGGGGGTGCCGAGCAGTACTTC.

This clone was recorded a few times. V is TRBV7-8 and J is TRBJ2-7; TRBD1 agrees at 9 bases. The CDR3 covers 16 residues. V dropped 6 bases and J dropped 0; count of bases not matched to a gene: 9. In germline, CDR1 is SGHVS, CDR2 FQNEAQ. The DNA for the CDR3 is TGTGCCAGCAGATCTCCGGGACAGGGAAGCTCCTACGAGCAGTACTTC. This codes for CASRSPGQGSSYEQYF.

The rearrangement links TRBV27 to TRBJ1-1, with 7 bases that match TRBD1. In germline, CDR1 is MNHEY, CDR2 SMNVEV (reference sequence). The CDR3 is 15 residues long. V lost 5 bases, J lost 5 bases, and 11 bases stayed unmatched. CDR3 in amino acids: CASSPTPTGWTEAFF. The CDR3 nucleotides read TGTGCCAGCAGTCCAACTCCGACAGGGTGGACTGAAGCTTTCTTT.

The chain uses TRBV2 and TRBJ1-4; D remains ambiguous. The germline V gene encodes CDR1 SNHLY and CDR2 FYNNEI. V was pared by 1 base and J by 5 bases, with 14 bases between. CDR3 length equals 16 residues. CDR3 coding DNA: TGTGCCAGCAGTGAAGTGCGCACCGCGGGGAATGAAAAACTGTTTTTT. This encodes CASSEVRTAGNEKLFF.

V is TRBV6-5 and J is TRBJ2-1; D perhaps matches TRBD1 (8 bases). This CDR3 spans 15 amino acids. Germline CDR1 reads MNHEY; CDR2 reads SVGAGI. Between the trimmed V and J ends, which lost 6 bases and 2 bases, there was a span of 14 bases. CDR3 amino acids: CASRTTGGAYNEQFF. The CDR3 nucleotides read TGTGCCAGCAGGACAACAGGGGGGGCCTACAATGAGCAGTTCTTC.